Presented here are 6 T cell receptor beta chains from one specimen sequenced in a study of cytomegalovirus exposure and HLA in healthy donors. Primers: 60 Vbeta forward and 13 Jbeta reverse. Using immunoSEQ multiplex PCR, the repertoire was profiled, and TCRdb retains in-frame clones only, with some absent. The data show roughly 23,000 clones, with about 77% seen just once and around 7% held by the top ten. The specimen sequenced was PBMCs. The receptors were gathered from a man in his fifties or sixties in good health and CMV-seronegative.

This chain uses TRBV7-2 with TRBJ2-5; 12 nucleotides match TRBD2. The germline V gene encodes CDR1 SGHTA and CDR2 FQGNSA. CDR3 length equals 16 residues. Trimming at V came to 4 bases and at J to 4 bases, leaving 7 bases not matched to a gene. The CDR3 bases are TGTGCCAGCAGCTCAACGACTAGCGGGAGATTAGAGACCCAGTACTTC. Protein product: CASSSTTSGRLETQYF.

V usage is TRBV6-1 and J usage is TRBJ2-5; TRBD1 matches at 10 bases. The CDR3 consists of 14 residues. The ends lost 6 bases at V and 7 bases at J; junction bases unmatched: 8. Germline V gene lookup returns CDR1 MNHNS and CDR2 SASEGT. This chain's CDR3 is CASREDRGYGTQYF. Here the CDR3 DNA reads TGTGCCAGCAGGGAGGACAGGGGGTATGGGACCCAGTACTTC.

Notes on this clone: Compared with germline, one end of the junction differs, possibly owing to a read error. The chain employs TRBV7-9 and TRBJ1-4; D might be TRBD1 (5 bases). Germline V gene sequence: CDR1 SEHNR, CDR2 FQNEAQ (reference sequence). This CDR3 is 16 amino acids long. CDR3 loop: CSSSSPSLEGDEKLFF. The DNA of the CDR3 is TGTTCCAGCAGCTCACCCTCCTTGGAAGGGGATGAAAAACTGTTTTTT.

V gene TRBV25-1 combines with J gene TRBJ1-2; maybe TRBD1 (6 bases). Germline V CDR1 and CDR2: MGHDK, SYGVNS. The CDR3 extends over 12 amino acids. V was shortened by 8 bases and J by 2 bases, with 9 bases between the two germline ends. The CDR3 sequence: CASLGQNYGYTF. As DNA, the CDR3 is TGTGCCAGCCTCGGACAGAACTATGGCTACACCTTC.

This chain joins TRBV19 and TRBJ1-5, with 8 bases lining up with TRBD1. The CDR3 runs to 14 residues. Germline values: CDR1 LNHDA, CDR2 SQIVND (reference sequence). The trim removed 10 bases at V and 7 bases at J, leaving 12 bases unmatched. DNA for the CDR3: TGTGCCACCGACGACAGGGGAGGGAAACAGCCCCAGCATTTT. Translation: CATDDRGGKQPQHF.

The rearrangement uses TRBV25-1 and TRBJ1-1; 7 nucleotides agree with TRBD1. Germline CDR1 is MGHDK and CDR2 is SYGVNS. Unmatched junction bases numbered 8, after V lost 5 bases and J lost 5 bases. The CDR3 consists of 14 residues. The CDR3 is CASSQGERGTEAFF. In DNA form, the CDR3 reads TGTGCCAGCAGTCAGGGGGAAAGGGGTACTGAAGCTTTCTTT.